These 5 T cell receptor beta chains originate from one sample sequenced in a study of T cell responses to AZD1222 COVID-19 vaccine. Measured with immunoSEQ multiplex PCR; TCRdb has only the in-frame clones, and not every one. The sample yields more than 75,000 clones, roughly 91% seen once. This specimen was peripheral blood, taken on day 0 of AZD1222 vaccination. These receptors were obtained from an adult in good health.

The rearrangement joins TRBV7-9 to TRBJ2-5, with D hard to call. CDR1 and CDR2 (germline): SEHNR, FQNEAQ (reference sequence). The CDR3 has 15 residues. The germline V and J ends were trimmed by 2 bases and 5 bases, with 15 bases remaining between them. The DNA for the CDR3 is TGTGCCAGCAGCTTACGGACCCCGGCTCCCGAGACCCAGTACTTC. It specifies CASSLRTPAPETQYF.

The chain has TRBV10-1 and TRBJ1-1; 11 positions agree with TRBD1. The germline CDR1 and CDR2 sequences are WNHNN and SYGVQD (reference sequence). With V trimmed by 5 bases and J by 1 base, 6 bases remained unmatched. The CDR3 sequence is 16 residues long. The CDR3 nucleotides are TGCGCCAGCAGTTGGACAGGGGGCTCGAAGAACACTGAAGCTTTCTTT. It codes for CASSWTGGSKNTEAFF.

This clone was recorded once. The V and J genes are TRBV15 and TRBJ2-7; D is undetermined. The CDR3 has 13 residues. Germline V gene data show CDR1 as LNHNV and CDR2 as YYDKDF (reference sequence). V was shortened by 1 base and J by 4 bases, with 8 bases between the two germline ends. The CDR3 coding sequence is TGTGCCACCAGCAGAGGGACGGAATACGAGCAGTACTTC. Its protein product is CATSRGTEYEQYF.

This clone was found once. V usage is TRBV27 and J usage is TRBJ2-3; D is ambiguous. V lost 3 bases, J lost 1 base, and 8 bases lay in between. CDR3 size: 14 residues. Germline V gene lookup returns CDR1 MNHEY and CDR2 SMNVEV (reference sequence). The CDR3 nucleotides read TGTGCCAGCAGTTTCAACTATCGCACAGATACGCAGTATTTT. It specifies CASSFNYRTDTQYF.

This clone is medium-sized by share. The CDR3 protein is CASSFLSGRTREQYF. The CDR3 nucleotides are TGTGCCAGCAGCTTTCTTAGCGGGAGGACCCGCGAGCAGTACTTC. The chain carries TRBV13 and TRBJ2-7, with TRBD2 matching over 10 bases. Germline lookup yields CDR1 PRHDT and CDR2 FYEKMQ (reference sequence). The V and J ends lost 3 bases and 6 bases, in that order; junction bases with no gene match: 8. The CDR3 runs to 15 residues.